The rows below give T cell receptor beta chains drawn from one sample of a study of technical replicates of blood from several donors. The repertoire was sequenced with immunoSEQ multiplex PCR; TCRdb's copy has only in-frame clones and lacks some. Here the sample spans tens of thousands of clones, approximately 95% being singletons. Sequenced: T cells isolated from PBMCs. The receptors originated from a human donor in good health. Both conserved end residues are part of each CDR3. Each record gives: J gene, clone size, V gene, D gene, CDR3 protein, CDR3 DNA. A D gene is named only where the DNA matches it firmly. The size entry is marked missing in some rows and otherwise reads once, few, many or a size class.

>TRBJ2-2|few|TRBV11-2|.
CASSLAQNTGELFF
TGTGCCAGCAGCTTAGCCCAAAACACCGGGGAGCTGTTTTTT
>TRBJ1-1|.|TRBV2|.
CARTPGQQNTEAFF
TGTGCCAGGACCCCGGGACAACAAAACACTGAAGCTTTCTTT
>TRBJ2-7|.|TRBV10-3|TRBD2
CATGGGYEQYF
TGTGCCACGGGGGGAGGCTACGAGCAGTACTTC
>TRBJ2-1|.|TRBV7-9|TRBD2
CASSLAREANEQFF
TGTGCCAGCAGCTTAGCGCGGGAGGCTAATGAGCAGTTCTTC
>TRBJ2-1|.|TRBV4-2|TRBD2
CASSQEVSGSAEQFF
TGTGCCAGCAGCCAAGAAGTGAGCGGGAGCGCTGAGCAGTTCTTC
>TRBJ1-1|.|TRBV6-5|TRBD1
CASRRGPTEAFF
TGTGCCAGCAGGAGGGGGCCCACTGAAGCTTTCTTT
>TRBJ2-7|.|TRBV7-2|TRBD2
CASSFLSGLARRGQYF
TGTGCCAGCAGCTTCTTGAGCGGACTAGCGAGAAGGGGGCAGTACTTC
>TRBJ2-2|.|TRBV19|TRBD1
CASSIQGASTMDTGELFF
TGTGCCAGTAGTATACAGGGGGCGAGTACGATGGACACCGGGGAGCTGTTTTTT
>TRBJ2-2|once|TRBV13|TRBD1
CASSVQGAGGELFF
TGTGCCAGCAGCGTACAGGGGGCTGGCGGGGAGCTGTTTTTT
>TRBJ2-7|medium-sized|TRBV2|TRBD2
CASMGLAGPYEQYF
TGTGCCAGCATGGGGCTAGCGGGTCCCTACGAGCAGTACTTC
>TRBJ1-5|once|TRBV7-8|.
CASSLEAGNQPQHF
TGTGCCAGCAGCTTAGAGGCAGGGAATCAGCCCCAGCATTTT
>TRBJ2-7|.|TRBV14|.
CASSQALTRFGYEQYF
TGTGCCAGCAGCCAAGCCCTGACTAGGTTTGGGTACGAGCAGTACTTC
>TRBJ2-2|.|TRBV5-6|TRBD1
CASRKAGGPGELFF
TGTGCCAGCAGGAAGGCAGGGGGCCCCGGGGAGCTGTTTTTT
>TRBJ2-1|.|TRBV5-4|TRBD2
CASSSGTSSNEQFF
TGTGCCAGCAGTTCCGGGACTAGCAGCAATGAGCAGTTCTTC
>TRBJ2-2|.|TRBV19|.
CASTSYTGSVNTGELFF
TGTGCCAGTACCTCATACACAGGTTCAGTTAACACCGGGGAGCTGTTTTTT
>TRBJ2-7|.|TRBV7-9|TRBD1
CASSSTGGLAGAYEQYF
TGTGCCAGCAGCTCGACAGGGGGGCTAGCTGGGGCCTACGAGCAGTACTTC
>TRBJ2-3|.|TRBV19|.
CASSIQGTDTQYF
TGTGCCAGTAGTATACAGGGCACAGATACGCAGTATTTT
>TRBJ2-3|.|TRBV28|.
CASVAGTDTQYF
TGTGCCAGTGTAGCGGGCACAGATACGCAGTATTTT
>TRBJ1-2|.|TRBV7-2|.
CASSLQNIVRGANYGYTF
TGTGCCAGCAGCTTACAAAATATAGTTCGGGGGGCGAACTATGGCTACACCTTC
>TRBJ2-3|.|TRBV5-1|.
CASSQGRGEDTQYF
TGCGCCAGCAGCCAAGGGAGGGGGGAAGATACGCAGTATTTT
>TRBJ1-1|once|TRBV15|.
CATSREQINTEAFF
TGTGCCACCAGCAGAGAACAGATTAACACTGAAGCTTTCTTT
>TRBJ2-5|.|TRBV5-1|.
CASSLALTGGETQYF
TGCGCCAGCAGCTTGGCCCTTACCGGAGGAGAGACCCAGTACTTC
>TRBJ2-7|once|TRBV6-1|TRBD1
CASSELDRDHEQYF
TGTGCCAGCAGTGAATTGGACAGGGACCACGAGCAGTACTTC
>TRBJ1-2|once|TRBV30|.
CAWSESHYYGYTF
TGTGCCTGGAGTGAATCCCACTACTATGGCTACACCTTC
>TRBJ1-1|.|TRBV14|.
CASSQDDTDTEAFF
TGTGCCAGCAGCCAAGATGACACCGACACTGAAGCTTTCTTT
>TRBJ2-1|.|TRBV5-6|.
CASSWGLSSSYNEQFF
TGTGCCAGCAGCTGGGGACTTTCAAGCTCCTACAATGAGCAGTTCTTC
>TRBJ2-1|.|TRBV9|TRBD1
CASSVGTGGEYNEQFF
TGTGCCAGCAGCGTAGGGACAGGGGGCGAGTATAATGAGCAGTTCTTC
>TRBJ2-5|.|TRBV11-2|TRBD2
CASSLFGTRGGIGETQYF
TGTGCCAGCAGCTTATTCGGGACTAGGGGGGGGATAGGAGAGACCCAGTACTTC
>TRBJ1-2|.|TRBV6-7|.
CASSYFRPDYGYTF
TGTGCCAGCAGTTACTTCAGGCCCGACTATGGCTACACCTTC
>TRBJ1-5|.|TRBV30|.
CAMSGSGNQPQHF
TGTGCCATGTCAGGTTCTGGGAATCAGCCCCAGCATTTT
>TRBJ2-3|once|TRBV9|.
CASSVGGILSTDTQYF
TGTGCCAGCAGCGTTGGAGGGATTTTGAGCACAGATACGCAGTATTTT
>TRBJ2-7|once|TRBV27|.
CASSFSRADEQYF
TGTGCCAGCAGTTTTTCCAGGGCCGACGAGCAGTACTTC
>TRBJ2-1|.|TRBV20-1|.
CSLSFNEQFF
TGCAGTCTCTCTTTTAATGAGCAGTTCTTC
>TRBJ2-2|.|TRBV5-7|.
CASSLCAANTGELFF
TGTGCCAGCAGCTTGTGTGCGGCGAACACCGGGGAGCTGTTTTTT
>TRBJ2-5|once|TRBV30|.
CAWEEAGTQYF
TGTGCCTGGGAAGAAGCCGGGACCCAGTACTTC
>TRBJ2-3|.|TRBV7-9|TRBD2
CASSSREGDMYTQYF
TGTGCCAGCAGCTCGCGGGAGGGCGACATGTATACGCAGTATTTT
>TRBJ1-5|.|TRBV28|.
CASSLEGLYNQPQHF
TGTGCCAGCAGTTTAGAGGGACTGTACAATCAGCCCCAGCATTTT
>TRBJ2-7|.|TRBV27|TRBD1
CAKDRVFYEQYF
TGTGCCAAAGACAGGGTATTCTACGAGCAGTACTTC
>TRBJ2-1|once|TRBV9|TRBD2
CASSGRESYNEQFF
TGTGCCAGCAGCGGGCGGGAGTCCTACAATGAGCAGTTCTTC
>TRBJ1-5|.|TRBV6-5|.
CASSPGREIQPQHF
TGTGCCAGCAGCCCCGGACGGGAGATTCAGCCCCAGCATTTT
>TRBJ2-7|.|TRBV4-2|TRBD2
CASSHDRASGTYEQYF
TGTGCCAGCAGCCACGACCGGGCTAGCGGGACCTACGAGCAGTACTTC
>TRBJ2-7|.|TRBV19|.
CASSITSRYEQYF
TGTGCCAGTAGTATAACCAGCAGGTACGAGCAGTACTTC
>TRBJ1-2|.|TRBV10-3|TRBD1
CAISERDSYYGYTF
TGTGCCATCAGTGAAAGGGACAGTTACTATGGCTACACCTTC
>TRBJ1-1|.|TRBV9|.
CASSPSRMNTEAFF
TGTGCCAGCAGCCCATCCAGAATGAACACTGAAGCTTTCTTT
>TRBJ2-1|.|TRBV5-4|TRBD1
CASPTGAGEQFF
TGTGCCAGCCCCACAGGGGCGGGTGAGCAGTTCTTC
>TRBJ2-7|.|TRBV19|TRBD2
CASSIGLAGVNEQYF
TGTGCCAGTAGTATCGGGCTAGCGGGAGTCAACGAGCAGTACTTC
>TRBJ2-2|.|TRBV9|.
CASSVAVVTGELFF
TGTGCCAGCAGCGTCGCGGTTGTAACCGGGGAGCTGTTTTTT
>TRBJ1-2|once|TRBV5-1|.
CASSLYQGGRYGYTF
TGCGCCAGCAGCTTGTATCAGGGTGGCCGGTATGGCTACACCTTC
>TRBJ2-7|.|TRBV19|TRBD2
CASSIELAGPEQYF
TGTGCCAGTAGTATAGAACTAGCGGGCCCTGAGCAGTACTTC
>TRBJ2-5|.|TRBV19|.
CASAKWRMETQYF
TGTGCCAGTGCCAAGTGGCGGATGGAGACCCAGTACTTC
>TRBJ2-5|.|TRBV19|TRBD2
CASSRAGGPGETQYF
TGTGCCAGTAGTAGGGCGGGAGGGCCGGGAGAGACCCAGTACTTC
>TRBJ1-5|once|TRBV4-2|.
CASSPHQVEGGLKDQPQHF
TGTGCCAGCAGCCCCCATCAGGTAGAAGGTGGGCTAAAAGATCAGCCCCAGCATTTT
>TRBJ2-1|.|TRBV5-8|.
CASSLAGGREQFF
TGTGCCAGCAGCTTGGCCGGGGGTCGTGAGCAGTTCTTC
>TRBJ2-2|once|TRBV11-3|.
CASSLADLGFEGELFF
TGTGCCAGCAGCTTAGCCGACTTAGGTTTCGAAGGGGAGCTGTTTTTT
>TRBJ1-5|.|TRBV4-3|.
CASSRVEGQPQHF
TGCGCCAGCAGCCGCGTCGAGGGTCAGCCCCAGCATTTT